The clone carrying this T cell receptor beta chain was seen at least ten times. The record originates from a study of molecular identifiers for immune sequencing clone quantification. Previously described methods with listed TCR primers produced the bulk TCR libraries. TCRdb used MiXCR to reprocess the PCR reads, holding one entry per CDR3 protein. In the table there are 490,000 or so distinct CDR3 sequences, 20% to 25% of which are singletons. The V gene's germline CDR1 is SGHDT and CDR2 YYEEEE. V shed 1 base and J shed 7 bases, with 15 bases lying between them. The CDR3 has 15 residues. This chain connects TRBV5-6 to TRBJ1-5; D might be TRBD1 (6 bases). Specimen: naive CD8+ T cells from blood, with Jurkat cell RNA spiked in. The sample's subset: FACS-sorted CD8+CD4-CCR7+CD45RA+ naive T cells. The receptor's source is a human donor in good health. Some libraries in this study had Jurkat cell RNA spiked in. The DNA of the CDR3 is TGTGCCAGCAGCTTGTCGGGACACCGGGCGCAGCCCCAGCATTTT. It translates to CASSLSGHRAQPQHF.